Sequencing of this TCR beta chain was carried out in a study of liver allograft versus peripheral blood T cells. Study-level information: Comparing T cell receptor repertoires in transplanted livers with those in recipients' peripheral blood was part of the design. Study observations and caveats: Intragraft T cell receptor repertoires of liver allografts were reportedly distinct from those in peripheral blood.

As regards this clonotype: Its antigen is undetermined.

TCRdb analysed the reads with MiXCR anew, one entry per CDR3 protein. The sample has around 12,000 distinct CDR3 sequences, about 26% seen once. V lost 3 bases and J lost 1; bases outside the gene matches: 5. CDR3 size: 15 residues. Germline V CDR1 and CDR2: KGHSH, LQKENI. This receptor was obtained from a human patient who had a liver transplant. Some T cells here may be from the graft donor. The J gene is TRBJ1-1, the V gene TRBV18, with TRBD1 matching 7 bases. The CDR3 nucleotides read TGTGCCAGCTCACCCAATACAGGGGCGAACACTGAAGCTTTCTTT. The encoded protein is CASSPNTGANTEAFF.